These 32 T cell receptor beta chains came from one sample sequenced in a study of tumor-infiltrating lymphocytes in localized non-small cell lung cancer. Here immunoSEQ multiplex PCR was the method, and the copy in TCRdb shows in-frame clones only, minus some. The sample shows 12,000 or so clones, around 83% of them seen only once. Sequenced material: lung tumor tissue. These TCRs come from a human donor with non-small cell lung cancer.

J is TRBJ2-1 and V is TRBV20-1; no firm D call. The V end was cut by 1 base, the J end by 5 bases, with 3 bases between. Looked up from germline, CDR1 is DFQATT and CDR2 is SNEGSKA (reference sequence). This CDR3 is 11 amino acids long. The CDR3 loop is CSARGHNEQFF. CDR3 DNA: TGCAGTGCTAGAGGGCACAATGAGCAGTTCTTC.

The rearrangement links TRBV27 to TRBJ2-1, with 8 bases aligning to TRBD1. J lost 5 bases, V lost 8 bases, and 14 bases had no gene match. CDR1 and CDR2 (germline): MNHEY, SMNVEV (reference sequence). The CDR3 consists of 16 residues. The CDR3 coding sequence is TGTGCCAGCGGGGATTGGACAGGGTCTTTGAACAATGAGCAGTTCTTC. Protein: CASGDWTGSLNNEQFF.

The chain couples TRBV6-6 to TRBJ2-7, with D uncertain. The germline V gene has CDR1 MNHNY and CDR2 SVGAGI (reference sequence). Trimming left V 2 bases short and J 6 bases short, with 11 bases between. CDR3 length equals 13 residues. CDR3 DNA sequence: TGTGCCAGCAGTTACGGGCCCCGGGCCGAGCAGTACTTC. Translating gives CASSYGPRAEQYF.

This sequence joins TRBV30 and TRBJ2-7; 7 bases are a match to TRBD1. The CDR3 is made up of 13 amino acids. Germline CDR1 and CDR2: GTSNPN and SVGIG (reference sequence). The CDR3 is CTLIRDSGYEQYF. CDR3 bases: TGTACTCTTATACGGGACAGTGGATACGAGCAGTACTTC. The full variable domain, its missing parts supplied by reference TRBV30 and TRBJ2-7, is SQTIHQWPATLVQPVGSPLSLECTVEGTSNPNLYWYRQAAGRGLQLLFYSVGIGQISSEVPQNLSASRPQDRQFILSSKKLLLSDSGFYLCTLIRDSGYEQYFGPGTRLTVT.

This clone was observed once. This chain connects TRBV6-4 to TRBJ2-4; tentatively, D is TRBD2 (6 bases). V lost 2 bases, J lost 5 bases, and 10 bases lay in between. Germline V CDR1 and CDR2: MRHNA, SNTAGT. The CDR3 contains 14 residues. For the CDR3, the DNA is TGTGCCAGCAGTGACGGCAGGAGGGAAAACATTCAGTACTTC. Its translation: CASSDGRRENIQYF.

V and J are TRBV29-1 and TRBJ2-1, with D possibly being TRBD1 (6 bases). V was shortened by 7 bases and J by 9 bases, with 13 bases between the two germline ends. Germline V gene lookup returns CDR1 SQVTM and CDR2 ANQGSEA. The CDR3 spans 11 residues. The CDR3 protein is CSGDTWGEQFF. CDR3 nucleotides: TGCAGCGGGGACACCTGGGGTGAGCAGTTCTTC.

The chain employs TRBV7-8 and TRBJ2-7, with 8 bases aligning to TRBD2. J was trimmed by 3 bases and V by 3 bases; bases with no gene match: 4. Germline values: CDR1 SGHVS, CDR2 FQNEAQ. The CDR3 loop spans 14 amino acids. This chain's CDR3 is CASSFDSGGYEQYF. The CDR3 bases are TGTGCCAGCAGCTTCGACAGCGGGGGCTACGAGCAGTACTTC.

The chain combines TRBV6-5 with TRBJ1-2; D is possibly TRBD1 (6 bases). The CDR3 has 13 amino acids. V lost 5 bases to trimming and J lost 3 bases, with 10 bases between them. CDR1 and CDR2 (germline): MNHEY, SVGAGI. The CDR3, as DNA: TGTGCCAGCAGTAAAGGACAGCACTATGGCTACACCTTC. Residues: CASSKGQHYGYTF.

As to this clone: Germline is not matched at one junction end, which may reflect a read error. The V call is TRBV5-6, the J call TRBJ2-5; 9 bases agree with TRBD1. This CDR3 is built from 15 residues. Per germline, CDR1 SGHDT and CDR2 YYEEEE. The CDR3 sequence is CASRFSGQGGETQYF. The CDR3, as DNA: TGTGCCAGCCGCTTTTCGGGACAGGGAGGAGAGACCCAGTACTTC.

The J gene is TRBJ2-2, the V gene TRBV4-1; either TRBD1 or TRBD2 may supply D (6 bases each). The CDR3 is made up of 15 amino acids. The V and J ends lost 0 bases and 5 bases respectively, with 10 bases between them. Per the germline V gene, CDR1 is MGHRA and CDR2 is YSYEKL. CDR3 coding DNA: TGCGCCAGCAGCCAAGAACAGGGAGGAACCGGGGAGCTGTTTTTT. Translated, it gives CASSQEQGGTGELFF.

The chain links TRBV7-2 to TRBJ1-2; TRBD1 matches at 9 bases. The CDR3 length is 13 residues. V was clipped by 5 bases and J by 5 bases; unmatched bases: 3. Per the germline V gene, CDR1 is SGHTA and CDR2 is FQGNSA. The CDR3 DNA is TGTGCCAGCAGCCCGACAGGGGGATATGGCTACACCTTC. It yields the protein CASSPTGGYGYTF.

V usage is TRBV18 and J usage is TRBJ1-1; 9 positions match TRBD1. V lost 1 base, J lost 5 bases, and 11 bases stayed unmatched. Germline-derived CDR1 and CDR2 are KGHSH and LQKENI. This CDR3 region has 17 residues. CDR3 amino acids: CASSPLPTGGGGTEAFF. The CDR3 coding sequence is TGTGCCAGCTCACCACTCCCAACAGGGGGCGGGGGGACTGAAGCTTTCTTT. The full variable domain, in which reference TRBV18 and TRBJ1-1 provide the parts outside the CDR3, is NAGVMQNPRHLVRRRGQEARLRCSPMKGHSHVYWYRQLPEEGLKFMVYLQKENIIDESGMPKERFSAEFPKEGPSILRIQQVVRGDSAAYFCASSPLPTGGGGTEAFFGQGTRLTVV.

This chain links TRBV25-1 with TRBJ2-3; 7 nucleotides line up with TRBD2. The CDR3 contains 15 residues. Germline V lookup: CDR1 MGHDK, CDR2 SYGVNS. J was trimmed by 7 bases and V by 1 base; bases with no gene match: 8. The CDR3 DNA is TGTGCCAGCAGTGAATCCTTGGGCGGGAGAAATACGCAGTATTTT. Translating gives CASSESLGGRNTQYF.

V and J are TRBV28 and TRBJ1-4; D remains ambiguous. Germline CDR1 and CDR2: MDHEN and SYDVKM. Trimming removed 3 bases at V and 0 bases at J, with 11 bases between. This CDR3 is built from 16 residues. The CDR3 sequence: CASSFMTAPTNEKLFF. The CDR3, as DNA: TGTGCCAGCAGTTTTATGACGGCTCCAACTAATGAAAAACTGTTTTTT. Looking up the rest from reference TRBV28 and TRBJ1-4 gives the full variable domain: DVKVTQSSRYLVKRTGEKVFLECVQDMDHENMFWYRQDPGLGLRLIYFSYDVKMKEKGDIPEGYSVSREKKERFSLILESASTNQTSMYLCASSFMTAPTNEKLFFGSGTQLSVL.

The chain has TRBV21-1 and TRBJ2-4; the table's D gene call, TRBD2, was not cross checked with the DNA. TRBV21-1 has pseudogene status. The CDR3 consists of 21 residues. The CDR3, as DNA: TGTGCCAGCAGCAACAGGGAACCGGGACTAGCGGGGGAACTAGCCAAAAACATTCAGTACTTC. It yields the protein CASSNREPGLAGELAKNIQYF.

The chain joins TRBV18 to TRBJ2-2, with no clear D. The V gene's germline CDR1 is KGHSH and CDR2 LQKENI. V lost 3 bases and J lost 0, with 11 bases in between. This CDR3 spans 16 amino acids. CDR3 region: CASSPLESSNTGELFF. Written as DNA, the CDR3 is TGTGCCAGCTCACCCCTAGAGAGTTCGAACACCGGGGAGCTGTTTTTT.

This chain links TRBV6-5 with TRBJ1-3; 7 positions match TRBD1. The V segment lost 2 bases and the J segment 11 bases; nucleotides outside the gene matches: 12. This CDR3 is built from 15 residues. CDR1 MNHEY and CDR2 SVGAGI come from the germline V gene. The CDR3 spells CASSYARDSDSAIYF. CDR3 DNA: TGTGCCAGCAGTTACGCCCGGGACAGCGATTCTGCCATATATTTT.

The chain links TRBV11-2 to TRBJ2-5; 7 bases are shared with TRBD2. The CDR3 contains 15 residues. Germline CDR1 SGHAT, CDR2 FQNNGV. V lost 1 base to trimming and J lost 5 bases; unmatched junction nucleotides: 7. CDR3 residues: CASSLGRGGIETQYF. For the CDR3, the DNA is TGTGCCAGCAGCTTAGGAAGGGGAGGGATTGAGACCCAGTACTTC.

The chain is built from TRBV11-2 and TRBJ1-2; tentative D call: TRBD1 (5 bases). V lost 5 bases, J lost 3 bases, and 7 bases lay in between. Germline CDR1 reads SGHAT; CDR2 reads FQNNGV. The CDR3 has 12 amino acids. In DNA, the CDR3 is TGTGCCAGCAGCCTGACAGACTATGGCTACACCTTC. It specifies CASSLTDYGYTF.

J is TRBJ1-2 and V is TRBV9; no firm D call. This CDR3 contains 16 residues. Between the trimmed V and J ends, which lost 0 bases and 8 bases, there was a span of 20 bases. Germline CDR1 is SGDLS and CDR2 is YYNGEE. The CDR3 spells CASSVDLAAQEEGYTF. CDR3 DNA: TGTGCCAGCAGCGTAGACCTTGCAGCCCAGGAGGAAGGCTACACCTTC. The variable domain in full, completed from reference TRBV9 and TRBJ1-2, reads DSGVTQTPKHLITATGQRVTLRCSPRSGDLSVYWYQQSLDQGLQFLIQYYNGEERAKGNILERFSAQQFPDLHSELNLSSLELGDSALYFCASSVDLAAQEEGYTFGSGTRLTVV.

The chain links TRBV7-2 to TRBJ2-7; D unresolved. Germline assignment: CDR1 SGHTA and CDR2 FQGNSA. Between the trimmed V and J ends, which lost 1 base and 3 bases, there was a span of 4 bases. The CDR3 loop spans 12 amino acids. CDR3 bases: TGTGCCAGCAGCTTAGTTGGCTACGAGCAGTACTTC. Translation gives CASSLVGYEQYF.

The chain recombines TRBV21-1 with TRBJ2-7. TRBV21-1 is a pseudogene locus. CDR3 length: 9 amino acids. In nucleotides, the CDR3 is TGTGCCAGACATGACGCACAGTACTTC. Its translation is CARHDAQYF.

This rearrangement joins TRBV19 to TRBJ2-6; D call uncertain. Trimming removed 2 bases from V and 3 bases from J, with 17 bases in between. The CDR3 spans 18 residues. Germline V gene sequence: CDR1 LNHDA, CDR2 SQIVND (reference sequence). This CDR3 reads CASSILLGSSLGANVLTF. In DNA, the CDR3 is TGTGCCAGTAGTATACTTTTAGGGTCCTCACTTGGGGCCAACGTCCTGACTTTC. Looking up the rest from reference TRBV19 and TRBJ2-6 gives the full variable domain: DGGITQSPKYLFRKEGQNVTLSCEQNLNHDAMYWYRQDPGQGLRLIYYSQIVNDFQKGDIAEGYSVSREKKESFPLTVTSAQKNPTAFYLCASSILLGSSLGANVLTFGAGSRLTVL.

This clone was observed a single time. The chain links TRBV19 to TRBJ1-1, with a weak D call TRBD1 (5 bases). V lost 9 bases and J 6 bases, leaving 20 bases between the germline ends. There are 14 residues in the CDR3. Germline CDR1 is LNHDA and CDR2 is SQIVND (reference sequence). CDR3 amino acids: CASQGATGRAEAFF. CDR3 coding DNA: TGTGCCAGCCAAGGGGCCACGGGAAGGGCTGAAGCTTTCTTT. Looking up the rest from reference TRBV19 and TRBJ1-1 gives the full variable domain: DGGITQSPKYLFRKEGQNVTLSCEQNLNHDAMYWYRQDPGQGLRLIYYSQIVNDFQKGDIAEGYSVSREKKESFPLTVTSAQKNPTAFYLCASQGATGRAEAFFGQGTRLTVV.

J is TRBJ1-1 and V is TRBV5-6, with a possible D match to TRBD1 (5 bases). The CDR3 covers 14 residues. The germline V gene has CDR1 SGHDT and CDR2 YYEEEE. V lost 0 bases to trimming and J lost 3 bases, with 9 bases between them. CDR3 amino acids: CASSLGMGDTEAFF. CDR3 in DNA: TGTGCCAGCAGCTTGGGGATGGGGGACACTGAAGCTTTCTTT.

This sequence joins TRBV5-4 and TRBJ2-1; 11 bases match TRBD2. The CDR3 runs 16 residues. The V and J ends lost 0 bases and 7 bases, in that order; junction bases with no gene match: 6. Looked up from germline, CDR1 is SGHNT and CDR2 is YYREEE (reference sequence). The CDR3 protein is CASSLETSGGFNEQFF. The CDR3 region has the DNA TGTGCCAGCAGCTTGGAAACTAGCGGGGGCTTTAATGAGCAGTTCTTC.

The V gene is TRBV30, the J gene TRBJ1-1, with D unclear. CDR3 length: 13 residues. V lost 0 bases to trimming and J lost 1 base, with 6 bases between them. Germline loops: CDR1 GTSNPN, CDR2 SVGIG (reference sequence). CDR3 protein: CAWSVQANTEAFF. The DNA of the CDR3 is TGTGCCTGGAGTGTACAAGCGAACACTGAAGCTTTCTTT.

The V call is TRBV7-2, the J call TRBJ2-1, with 7 bases identical to TRBD2. Germline V lookup: CDR1 SGHTA, CDR2 FQGNSA. V lost 1 base to trimming and J lost 6 bases; unmatched junction nucleotides: 3. The CDR3 is made up of 14 amino acids. In DNA, the CDR3 is TGTGCCAGCAGCTTAGATTGGGGGGGCAATGAGCAGTTCTTC. It translates to CASSLDWGGNEQFF.

The chain uses TRBV6-6 and TRBJ2-5; 13 nucleotides line up with TRBD2. The V gene's germline CDR1 is MNHNY and CDR2 SVGAGI (reference sequence). This CDR3 contains 15 residues. The V gene end was trimmed by 6 bases and the J gene end by 6 bases; junction bases not matched to a gene: 7. The DNA of the CDR3 is TGTGCCAGCAGACCCGGGACTAGCGGGATGAAGACCCAGTACTTC. This gives the protein CASRPGTSGMKTQYF.

This rearrangement joins TRBV7-2 to TRBJ1-6, with 12 bases matching TRBD1. The trim removed 5 bases at V and 9 bases at J, leaving 8 bases unmatched. The germline V gene encodes CDR1 SGHTA and CDR2 FQGNSA. This CDR3 has 16 residues. CDR3 amino acids: CASSVPGTGGSSPLHF. The CDR3, as DNA: TGTGCCAGCAGCGTACCTGGGACAGGGGGCAGTTCACCCCTCCACTTT.

The chain recombines TRBV5-4 with TRBJ1-4, with unresolved D. With 4 bases removed from V and 2 bases from J, the gap between germline ends came to 12 bases. Germline V CDR1 and CDR2: SGHNT, YYREEE (reference sequence). The CDR3 consists of 15 residues. In nucleotides, the CDR3 is TGTGCCAGCAGCCCCGGGGAGGACACTAATGAAAAACTGTTTTTT. Translating gives CASSPGEDTNEKLFF. Full variable domain (missing parts from reference TRBV5-4 and TRBJ1-4): ETGVTQSPTHLIKTRGQQVTLRCSSQSGHNTVSWYQQALGQGPQFIFQYYREEENGRGNFPPRFSGLQFPNYSSELNVNALELDDSALYLCASSPGEDTNEKLFFGSGTQLSVL.

The chain joins TRBV10-3 to TRBJ2-5, with D perhaps TRBD1 (6 bases). V gave up 3 bases and J gave up 4 bases, with 6 bases separating them. The CDR3 runs to 12 residues. Germline-derived CDR1 and CDR2 are ENHRY and SYGVKD. CDR3 amino acids: CAISEGGETQYF. CDR3 DNA: TGTGCCATCAGTGAAGGGGGAGAGACCCAGTACTTC.